These T cell receptor beta chains were read from a single sample in a study of cytomegalovirus exposure and HLA in healthy donors. The repertoire was sequenced with immunoSEQ multiplex PCR; TCRdb's copy has only in-frame clones and lacks some. The table lists approximately 220,000 clones, roughly 85% of them singletons. Sequenced sample: PBMCs. These receptors all come from a male donor in good health and CMV-seronegative. The CDR3 runs from the conserved cysteine through the conserved F or W. D genes are given only for firm matches. The size field is filled for only some rows; it gives once, few, many or a size class.

clone_size,v_call,d_call,j_call,cdr3_aa,cdr3_nt
NA,TRBV28,TRBD2,TRBJ2-7,CASSLWTSGRGYEQYF,TGTGCCAGCAGTTTATGGACTAGCGGGAGGGGGTACGAGCAGTACTTC
NA,TRBV7-2,NA,TRBJ2-3,CASSLAGPDTQYF,TGTGCCAGCAGCTTAGCGGGCCCAGATACGCAGTATTTT
NA,TRBV6-5,NA,TRBJ1-1,CASNTAGGQTEAFF,TGTGCCAGCAATACTGCCGGGGGGCAAACTGAAGCTTTCTTT
NA,TRBV30,TRBD2,TRBJ2-5,CAWSGASGLRGETQYF,TGTGCCTGGAGTGGGGCTAGCGGTCTTAGGGGAGAGACCCAGTACTTC
many,TRBV2,NA,TRBJ2-1,CASSERFRPANEQFF,TGTGCCAGCAGTGAGAGGTTCCGCCCTGCCAATGAGCAGTTCTTC
NA,TRBV7-9,TRBD2,TRBJ2-3,CASSSSGGTDTQYF,TGTGCCAGCAGCTCTAGCGGGGGAACAGATACGCAGTATTTT
NA,TRBV7-9,TRBD2,TRBJ2-1,CASSFLFRTSGYNEQFF,TGTGCCAGCAGCTTCCTTTTTCGGACTAGCGGTTACAATGAGCAGTTCTTC
NA,TRBV4-1,TRBD1,TRBJ1-1,CASSQIGTANTEAFF,TGCGCCAGCAGCCAAATAGGGACAGCTAACACTGAAGCTTTCTTT
NA,TRBV27,NA,TRBJ2-4,CASSLDREDIQYF,TGTGCCAGCAGTCTAGACAGGGAGGACATTCAGTACTTC
NA,TRBV28,TRBD1,TRBJ2-7,CASSIPGQGEYEQYF,TGTGCCAGCAGTATACCGGGACAGGGGGAATACGAGCAGTACTTC
few,TRBV5-4,NA,TRBJ2-4,CASSFGGLTKNIQYF,TGTGCCAGCAGCTTCGGGGGGCTTACCAAAAACATTCAGTACTTC
NA,TRBV4-3,TRBD1,TRBJ1-1,CASSQETGLNTEAFF,TGCGCCAGCAGCCAAGAGACAGGGCTGAACACTGAAGCTTTCTTT
NA,TRBV5-8,NA,TRBJ2-2,CASSSQANTGELFF,TGTGCCAGCAGCTCTCAGGCGAACACCGGGGAGCTGTTTTTT
NA,TRBV4-3,NA,TRBJ1-3,CASSQASYGNTIYF,TGCGCCAGCAGCCAGGCCTCTTATGGAAACACCATATATTTT
once,TRBV28,NA,TRBJ1-3,CASSSPGGSGNTIYF,TGTGCCAGCAGTTCCCCGGGGGGATCTGGAAACACCATATATTTT
NA,TRBV7-2,TRBD1,TRBJ2-2,CASTKGAVAGELFF,TGTGCCAGCACGAAGGGGGCGGTGGCCGGGGAGCTGTTTTTT
NA,TRBV9,NA,TRBJ2-3,CASSPRQAEDTQYF,TGTGCCAGCAGCCCCCGACAGGCGGAAGATACGCAGTATTTT
NA,TRBV19,TRBD1,TRBJ2-7,CASSIVGQGAIEQYF,TGTGCCAGTAGTATAGTAGGACAGGGGGCCATCGAGCAGTACTTC
NA,TRBV6-5,NA,TRBJ1-5,CASTSARGNQPQHF,TGTGCCAGCACGTCAGCCAGGGGCAATCAGCCCCAGCATTTT
NA,TRBV2,NA,TRBJ1-4,CASSTKTDSHNEKLFF,TGTGCCAGCAGTACCAAAACGGACAGCCATAATGAAAAACTGTTTTTT
NA,TRBV5-1,NA,TRBJ2-5,CASSLAVGGQGQETQYF,TGCGCCAGCAGCTTGGCGGTCGGGGGGCAGGGCCAAGAGACCCAGTACTTC
NA,TRBV27,TRBD2,TRBJ2-1,CASSLRTSGGAIEQFF,TGTGCCAGCAGTTTAAGGACTAGCGGGGGGGCCATTGAGCAGTTCTTC
few,TRBV5-4,NA,TRBJ1-2,CASYRVNNYGYTF,TGTGCCAGCTATCGGGTGAATAACTATGGCTACACCTTC
NA,TRBV15,TRBD2,TRBJ2-3,CATSTFGLADTTDTQYF,TGTGCCACCAGCACCTTCGGACTAGCCGATACCACAGATACGCAGTATTTT
NA,TRBV15,NA,TRBJ2-3,CATRPSSRPVGSTDTQYF,TGTGCCACCAGGCCTTCGTCGAGGCCCGTTGGTAGCACAGATACGCAGTATTTT
NA,TRBV5-4,TRBD2,TRBJ2-1,CASSLGLAGEERGNEQFF,TGTGCCAGCAGCTTGGGGTTAGCGGGAGAGGAGCGGGGGAATGAGCAGTTCTTC
NA,TRBV4-1,NA,TRBJ2-7,CASSQIGQSYEQYF,TGCGCCAGCAGCCAAATCGGACAATCCTACGAGCAGTACTTC
NA,TRBV5-6,TRBD1,TRBJ2-1,CASSPLRRDSYNEQFF,TGTGCCAGCAGCCCCTTACGCCGGGACAGCTACAATGAGCAGTTCTTC
NA,TRBV19,TRBD1,TRBJ2-6,CASSIPTGPGSGANVLTF,TGTGCCAGTAGTATACCGACAGGGCCCGGGTCTGGGGCCAACGTCCTGACTTTC
NA,TRBV19,NA,TRBJ1-5,CASKKRYDSNQPQHF,TGTGCCAGTAAAAAGAGGTACGATAGCAATCAGCCCCAGCATTTT
NA,TRBV5-1,TRBD2,TRBJ2-3,CASSLATGGSTVDTQYF,TGCGCCAGCAGCTTGGCCACCGGCGGGAGCACGGTAGATACGCAGTATTTT
NA,TRBV5-1,TRBD1,TRBJ2-1,CASSSRQGPQFF,TGCGCCAGCAGCTCCCGACAGGGCCCACAGTTCTTC
few,TRBV4-2,TRBD2,TRBJ2-3,CASSQDPLAGGRSADTQYF,TGTGCCAGCAGCCAAGATCCCCTAGCGGGGGGGAGGAGCGCAGATACGCAGTATTTT
NA,TRBV6-5,TRBD1,TRBJ2-7,CASRYSRTRTGYEQYF,TGTGCCAGCAGGTACTCCCGGACCCGGACAGGGTACGAGCAGTACTTC
NA,TRBV15,TRBD1,TRBJ1-5,CATSRKIGTASGSNQPQHF,TGTGCCACCAGCAGAAAGATCGGGACAGCCTCGGGGAGCAATCAGCCCCAGCATTTT
NA,TRBV7-6,NA,TRBJ1-2,CASSHQNYGYTF,TGTGCCAGCAGCCATCAGAACTATGGCTACACCTTC
NA,TRBV4-3,TRBD2,TRBJ2-3,CASSQDGWPRRGTDTQYF,TGCGCCAGCAGCCAAGATGGATGGCCCAGGCGGGGGACAGATACGCAGTATTTT
NA,TRBV9,TRBD2,TRBJ2-2,CASTASGVNTGELFF,TGTGCCAGCACCGCTAGCGGGGTAAACACCGGGGAGCTGTTTTTT
NA,TRBV7-3,NA,TRBJ2-7,CASSPTTSDRDEQYF,TGTGCCAGCAGCCCCACCACCTCGGACAGAGACGAGCAGTACTTC
NA,TRBV11-2,TRBD2,TRBJ2-1,CASSVLAGYHREQFF,TGTGCCAGCAGCGTTCTAGCGGGGTATCACCGGGAGCAGTTCTTC
NA,TRBV6-1,NA,TRBJ2-7,CASSEGSIYEQYF,TGTGCCAGCAGTGAGGGTAGCATCTACGAGCAGTACTTC
NA,TRBV14,TRBD2,TRBJ2-2,CASSTGTRRFGELFF,TGTGCCAGCAGCACCGGGACTAGGAGGTTCGGGGAGCTGTTTTTT
NA,TRBV5-1,NA,TRBJ2-3,CASSSEPRGAITDTQYF,TGCGCCAGCAGCTCCGAACCTCGCGGGGCCATCACAGATACGCAGTATTTT